This TCR beta chain comes out of a study of CXCR3-negative and CXCR3-positive naive CD8 T cells. At the level of the study: The total count of TRB reads reached around 140 million, and each library contributed about 1.5 +/- 0.3 million.

CD45RO-CCR7+CD27+CD95- cells counted as naive CD8+ T cells. Libraries were UMI-labeled 5' RACE TRB cDNA. From its re-call of the 5' RACE reads, TCRdb lists each CDR3 protein once, without DNA. Here the sample table reports tens of thousands of distinct CDR3 sequences. Worth noting for this clonotype: As yet, its antigen is unknown.

CDR1 and CDR2 from the germline V gene are MNHEY and SVGEGT. This CDR3 spans 16 amino acids. Study findings and constraints: CXCR3-positive naive cells carried more hydrophobic TRB CDR3s than CXCR3-negative ones. Naive CXCR3-positive and CXCR3-negative cells shared similar TRBV-TRBJ usage, unlike memory cells. Each naive subset displayed comparably high diversity, whereas memory CD8+ cells displayed much lower diversity.

This receptor was taken from a human donor in good health. Some clones in this sample may be carry-over from other donors' samples. V gene TRBV6-2 or TRBV6-3 combines with J gene TRBJ2-2; TCRdb reports TRBD1, a call that lacks DNA to check it against. The sequenced sample consisted of naive CXCR3+ CD8+ T cells from blood. The subset was: CD45RO-CCR7+CD27+CD95- naive CD8+ T cells expressing CXCR3 (TNR3+). The CDR3: CASSHRDRGLAGELFF.